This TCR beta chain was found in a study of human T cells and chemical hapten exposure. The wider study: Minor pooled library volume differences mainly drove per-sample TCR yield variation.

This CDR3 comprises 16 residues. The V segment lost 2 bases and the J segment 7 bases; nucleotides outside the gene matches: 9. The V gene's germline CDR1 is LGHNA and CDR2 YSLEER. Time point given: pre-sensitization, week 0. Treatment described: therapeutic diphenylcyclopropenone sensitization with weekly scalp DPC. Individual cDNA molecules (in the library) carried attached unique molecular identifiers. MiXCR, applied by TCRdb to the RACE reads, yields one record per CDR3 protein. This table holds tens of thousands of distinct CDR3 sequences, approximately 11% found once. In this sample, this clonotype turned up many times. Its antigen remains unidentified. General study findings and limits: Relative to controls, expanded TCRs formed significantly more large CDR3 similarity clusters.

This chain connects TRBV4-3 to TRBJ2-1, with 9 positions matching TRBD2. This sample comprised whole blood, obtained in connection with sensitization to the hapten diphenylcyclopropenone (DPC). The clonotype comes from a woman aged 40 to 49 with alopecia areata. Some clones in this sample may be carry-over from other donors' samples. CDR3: CASSQNPGLAENEQFF. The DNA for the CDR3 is TGCGCCAGCAGCCAAAACCCGGGACTAGCAGAGAATGAGCAGTTCTTC.